This T cell receptor beta chain was profiled in a study of cytomegalovirus exposure and HLA in healthy donors. Germline V gene lookup returns CDR1 SGDLS and CDR2 YYNGEE. J was trimmed by 5 bases and V by 4 bases; bases with no gene match: 5. The CDR3 runs 13 residues. The data were produced by immunoSEQ multiplex PCR, yet TCRdb's version contains in-frame clones alone and is incomplete. This sample has 100,000 or so clones, with 75% to 90% found just once. Donors were drawn from the approximately 120-subject validation cohort, separate from the approximately 670-subject first cohort. The source material was PBMCs. The chain is built from TRBV9 and TRBJ2-7, with 8 bases matching TRBD1. This clonotype was obtained from a young man in good health and CMV-seropositive. CDR3: CASSFDRGDEQYF. The CDR3, as DNA: TGTGCCAGCAGCTTCGACAGGGGTGACGAGCAGTACTTC. Based on the CDR3 plus reference TRBV9 and TRBJ2-7, the full variable domain is DSGVTQTPKHLITATGQRVTLRCSPRSGDLSVYWYQQSLDQGLQFLIQYYNGEERAKGNILERFSAQQFPDLHSELNLSSLELGDSALYFCASSFDRGDEQYFGPGTRLTVT.